This T cell receptor beta chain was documented in a study of cytomegalovirus exposure and HLA in healthy donors. The study's findings and limits: Later analysis placed DRB1 highest and HLA-C lowest in TCR association rates, which differed by HLA locus. Analysis was performed later, and it showed HLA-associated TCR beta chains to be more clonally expanded than equally common others. Common viral pathogens seemed to be connected with several of the most significant clusters, according to a later analysis. Most likely, a cluster of highly shared sequence variants arose as a sequencing artifact.

This clone was picked up one time. What it recognizes is unknown. Distinct nucleotide sequences in the sample also encode this CDR3. CDR3 size: 14 residues. V was pared by 6 bases and J by 0 bases, with 8 bases between. CDR1 is WSHSY and CDR2 is SAAADI in the germline V gene. The PCR employed 60 Vbeta primers together with 13 Jbeta primers. The table came from immunoSEQ multiplex PCR; TCRdb's copy has only in-frame clones and leaves some out. The sample consists of more than 150,000 clones, 82% of them appearing once. This clonotype was sampled from a man between 35 and 55 years old in good health and CMV-seronegative. The genes are TRBV10-2 and TRBJ1-4, with unresolved D. What was sequenced was PBMCs. The CDR3 DNA reads TGCGCCAGCAGGGAGCAGGCAACTAATGAAAAACTGTTTTTT. The encoded protein is CASREQATNEKLFF.